These 19 T cell receptor beta chains were sequenced from one sample in a study of human T cells and chemical hapten exposure. TCRdb independently ran MiXCR on the RACE reads; one entry per CDR3 protein. Of approximately 260,000 distinct CDR3 sequences listed, 7.5% to 9% are singletons. Time point specified: pre-sensitization, week 0. As to treatment: therapeutic diphenylcyclopropenone sensitization with weekly scalp DPC. The source was whole blood, collected in connection with sensitization to the hapten diphenylcyclopropenone (DPC). All receptors derive from a woman in her forties with alopecia areata. Some clones in this sample may be carry-over from other donors' samples.

This chain connects TRBV28 to TRBJ1-2; D not certain. The CDR3 consists of 10 residues. CDR1 MDHEN and CDR2 SYDVKM come from the germline V gene. Deletions cut 5 bases from V and 8 bases from J, with 6 bases between. The CDR3 reads CASSRTGYTF. The CDR3 nucleotides read TGTGCCAGCAGTCGGACGGGCTACACCTTC.

This chain links TRBV28 with TRBJ1-5; TRBD1 might be the D (6 bases). V was shortened by 6 bases and J by 0 bases, with 15 bases between the two germline ends. The V gene's germline CDR1 is MDHEN and CDR2 SYDVKM. The CDR3 has 16 residues. The CDR3 region has the DNA TGTGCCAGCAGAACACGCAGGGGATATAGCAATCAGCCCCAGCATTTT. Its protein is CASRTRRGYSNQPQHF.

Only a few counts were recorded for this clonotype. J is TRBJ2-3 and V is TRBV12-3 or TRBV12-4; perhaps TRBD2 as D (5 bases). The CDR3 totals 16 residues. Trimming took 10 bases from V and 2 from J, leaving 22 bases between them. Here the CDR3 reads CATTPSAGVFTDTQYF. CDR3 DNA: TGTGCCACCACCCCTTCGGCCGGGGTGTTCACAGATACGCAGTATTTT.

With regard to this clonotype: A much larger clone differs by one base, so this may be a read error. The rearrangement joins TRBV12-3 or TRBV12-4 to TRBJ2-3, with 7 bases aligning to TRBD2. The CDR3 sequence is 15 residues long. Unmatched junction bases numbered 10, after V lost 6 bases and J lost 4 bases. In DNA, the CDR3 is TGTGCCAGCAGCGGACTAGTGGGAGAAGCAGATACGCAGTATTTT. It encodes CASSGLVGEADTQYF.

The V call is TRBV20-1, the J call TRBJ1-6; perhaps TRBD1 as D (5 bases). The CDR3 spans 14 residues. Trimming cost V 5 bases and J 7 bases, with 15 bases left between them. Germline V gene lookup returns CDR1 DFQATT and CDR2 SNEGSKA (reference sequence). The CDR3 DNA follows: TGCAGTGCTCTTAAGCAGGGAACAAATTCACCCCTCCACTTT. Amino acid sequence: CSALKQGTNSPLHF.

There are a few counts of this clonotype. V is TRBV24-1 and J is TRBJ2-3, with TRBD1 identical over 7 bases. Germline V gives CDR1 KGHDR, CDR2 SFDVKD. The CDR3 has 15 amino acids. V shed 4 bases, J shed 2 bases, and the junction held 5 bases outside the gene matches. CDR3 DNA sequence: TGTGCCACCAGTGACGGGACAGAATACACAGATACGCAGTATTTT. Residues: CATSDGTEYTDTQYF.

This clonotype occurred many times. This chain joins TRBV4-3 and TRBJ2-3; 10 bases match TRBD2. CDR3 length: 16 amino acids. V shed 0 bases and J 2 bases; nucleotides not matched to a gene: 2. From germline, CDR1 is LGHNA and CDR2 YSLEER. As DNA, the CDR3 is TGCGCCAGCAGCCAAGAAACTAGCGGGAACACAGATACGCAGTATTTT. This codes for CASSQETSGNTDTQYF.

This clonotype was detected a few times. This chain connects TRBV2 to TRBJ2-5, with 10 bases fitting TRBD2. This CDR3 comprises 15 residues. V shed 2 bases and J 5 bases; nucleotides not matched to a gene: 5. Per the germline V gene, CDR1 is SNHLY and CDR2 is FYNNEI. DNA for the CDR3: TGTGCCAGCAGTGAACAAGGACTAGCGGCGGAGACCCAGTACTTC. This gives the protein CASSEQGLAAETQYF. Full variable domain (rest looked up from reference TRBV2 and TRBJ2-5): EPEVTQTPSHQVTQMGQEVILRCVPISNHLYFYWYRQILGQKVEFLVSFYNNEISEKSEIFDDQFSVERPDGSNFTLKIRSTKLEDSAMYFCASSEQGLAAETQYFGPGTRLLVL.

As DNA, the CDR3 is TGTGCCAGCAGTTGGACTAGCGGCACCGCGAACACCGGGGAGCTGTTTTTT. Translation gives CASSWTSGTANTGELFF. This chain uses TRBV12-3 or TRBV12-4 with TRBJ2-2; TRBD2 matches 10 bases. V lost 4 bases, J lost 0 bases, and 5 bases stayed unmatched. This CDR3 contains 17 residues.

The genes are TRBV5-1 and TRBJ2-7, with no clear D. The CDR3 sequence is 14 residues long. V lost 1 base, J lost 1 base, and 9 bases lay in between. Germline loops: CDR1 SGHRS, CDR2 YFSETQ. In DNA form, the CDR3 reads TGCGCCAGCAGCTTGTCGCCTCCTTCCTACGAGCAGTACTTC. Amino acid sequence: CASSLSPPSYEQYF.

This rearrangement joins TRBV6-5 to TRBJ1-1; no definite D call. The ends were cut back, 5 bases at V and 0 bases at J, with 7 bases in the middle. Germline V gene sequence: CDR1 MNHEY, CDR2 SVGAGI. CDR3 size: 13 residues. The CDR3 spells CASSATLNTEAFF. CDR3 DNA: TGTGCCAGCAGTGCAACCTTGAACACTGAAGCTTTCTTT.

The rearrangement links TRBV24-1 to TRBJ2-1; 8 bases align to TRBD2. V trimming: 2 bases; J trimming: 10 bases; junction bases outside the gene matches: 3. CDR1 KGHDR and CDR2 SFDVKD come from the germline V gene. The CDR3 runs to 13 residues. The chain's CDR3 is CATSDYGLAEQFF. DNA for the CDR3: TGTGCCACCAGTGATTATGGACTAGCAGAGCAGTTCTTC.

This clonotype was picked up a small number of times. This chain uses TRBV28 with TRBJ1-5, with D hard to call. CDR3 length: 12 amino acids. Between the trimmed V and J ends, which lost 2 bases and 7 bases, there was a span of 6 bases. In germline, CDR1 is MDHEN, CDR2 SYDVKM. In DNA form, the CDR3 reads TGTGCCAGCAGTTTACGCAGACAGCCCCAGCATTTT. Amino acids: CASSLRRQPQHF.

This sequence joins TRBV5-6 and TRBJ1-5; TRBD1 matches 7 bases. The V and J ends lost 0 bases and 5 bases, in that order; junction bases with no gene match: 8. Germline lookup yields CDR1 SGHDT and CDR2 YYEEEE. CDR3 length equals 16 residues. The CDR3: CASSLGPRGGHQPQHF. Here the CDR3 DNA reads TGTGCCAGCAGCTTGGGTCCCAGGGGGGGCCATCAGCCCCAGCATTTT. The full variable domain, completed using reference TRBV5-6 and TRBJ1-5, is DAGVTQSPTHLIKTRGQQVTLRCSPKSGHDTVSWYQQALGQGPQFIFQYYEEEERQRGNFPDRFSGHQFPNYSSELNVNALLLGDSALYLCASSLGPRGGHQPQHFGDGTRLSIL.

This clonotype was recorded many times. The chain carries TRBV5-6 and TRBJ1-5; D gene unclear. CDR1 SGHDT and CDR2 YYEEEE come from the germline V gene. V lost 0 bases and J 0 bases, leaving 13 bases between the germline ends. The CDR3 sequence is 17 residues long. CDR3 sequence (DNA): TGTGCCAGCAGCTTGGGGCCGAGGTTCCTTAGCAATCAGCCCCAGCATTTT. As protein: CASSLGPRFLSNQPQHF.

The chain combines TRBV13 with TRBJ2-3, with 11 nucleotides matching TRBD2. The germline gives CDR1 PRHDT, CDR2 FYEKMQ (reference sequence). The CDR3 runs 16 residues. The J segment lost 3 bases and the V segment lost 4 bases, leaving 6 bases of the junction unmatched. CDR3 in DNA: TGTGCCAGCAGCTCCCTAGCGGGAGGAAGAACAGATACGCAGTATTTT. Protein product: CASSSLAGGRTDTQYF.

The chain's CDR3 is CASSVGGRMEDTQYF. The CDR3 coding sequence is TGTGCCAGCAGCGTAGGTGGGCGGATGGAGGATACGCAGTATTTT. V is TRBV9 and J is TRBJ2-3; D is unclear. V was clipped by 0 bases and J by 6 bases, with 14 bases between them. This CDR3 contains 15 residues. CDR1 and CDR2 (germline): SGDLS, YYNGEE.

The J gene is TRBJ2-7, the V gene TRBV20-1, with TRBD2 identical over 12 bases. V shed 6 bases and J 7 bases; nucleotides not matched to a gene: 16. Germline CDR1 is DFQATT and CDR2 is SNEGSKA (reference sequence). There are 16 residues in the CDR3. CDR3 protein: CSAAGTSGWKYGEQYF. CDR3 nucleotides: TGCAGTGCGGCCGGGACTAGCGGGTGGAAGTACGGGGAGCAGTACTTC.

The chain couples TRBV12-3 or TRBV12-4 to TRBJ2-2, with a weak D call TRBD2 (5 bases). Trimming cost V 5 bases and J 7 bases, with 17 bases left between them. This CDR3 is 15 amino acids long. CDR3 sequence (DNA): TGTGCCAGCAGTCCACTGGGGAGAGGTGTCGGGGAGCTGTTTTTT. It is translated as CASSPLGRGVGELFF.